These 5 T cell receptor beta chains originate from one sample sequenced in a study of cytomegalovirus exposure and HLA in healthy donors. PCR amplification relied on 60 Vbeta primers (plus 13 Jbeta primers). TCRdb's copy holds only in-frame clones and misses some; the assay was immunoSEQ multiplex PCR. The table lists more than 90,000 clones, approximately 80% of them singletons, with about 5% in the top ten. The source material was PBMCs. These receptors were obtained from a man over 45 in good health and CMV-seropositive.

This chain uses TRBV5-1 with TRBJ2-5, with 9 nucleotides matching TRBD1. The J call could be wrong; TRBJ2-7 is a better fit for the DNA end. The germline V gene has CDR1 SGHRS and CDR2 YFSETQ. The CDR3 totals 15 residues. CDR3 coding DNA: TGCGCCAGCAGCTTGGAGGTGACAGGGGGACACGAGCAGTACTTC. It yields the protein CASSLEVTGGHEQYF.

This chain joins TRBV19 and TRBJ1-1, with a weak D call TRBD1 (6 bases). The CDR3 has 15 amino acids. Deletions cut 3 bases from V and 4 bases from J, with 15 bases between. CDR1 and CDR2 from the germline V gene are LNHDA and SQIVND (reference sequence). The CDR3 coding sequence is TGTGCCAGTAGTATGTGGACAGCCACAGGCACTGAAGCTTTCTTT. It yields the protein CASSMWTATGTEAFF.

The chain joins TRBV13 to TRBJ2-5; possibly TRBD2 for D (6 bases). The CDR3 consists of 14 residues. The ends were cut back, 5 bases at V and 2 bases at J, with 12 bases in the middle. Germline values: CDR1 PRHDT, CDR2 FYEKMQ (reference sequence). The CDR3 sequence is CASSRRDLQETQYF. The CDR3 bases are TGTGCCAGCAGCCGGCGGGACTTACAAGAGACCCAGTACTTC.

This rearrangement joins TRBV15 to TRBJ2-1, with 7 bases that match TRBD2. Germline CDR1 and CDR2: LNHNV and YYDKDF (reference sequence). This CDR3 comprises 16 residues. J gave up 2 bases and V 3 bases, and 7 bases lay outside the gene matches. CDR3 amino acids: CATSRGAGNTYNEQFF. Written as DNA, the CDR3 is TGTGCCACCAGCAGGGGAGCGGGGAACACCTACAATGAGCAGTTCTTC.

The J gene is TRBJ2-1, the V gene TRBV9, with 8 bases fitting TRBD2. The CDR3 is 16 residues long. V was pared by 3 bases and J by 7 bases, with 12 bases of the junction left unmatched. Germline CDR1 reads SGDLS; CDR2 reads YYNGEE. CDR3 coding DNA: TGTGCCAGCAGCGGGGGGGCTAGCGGGTCGCTTAATGAGCAGTTCTTC. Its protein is CASSGGASGSLNEQFF.